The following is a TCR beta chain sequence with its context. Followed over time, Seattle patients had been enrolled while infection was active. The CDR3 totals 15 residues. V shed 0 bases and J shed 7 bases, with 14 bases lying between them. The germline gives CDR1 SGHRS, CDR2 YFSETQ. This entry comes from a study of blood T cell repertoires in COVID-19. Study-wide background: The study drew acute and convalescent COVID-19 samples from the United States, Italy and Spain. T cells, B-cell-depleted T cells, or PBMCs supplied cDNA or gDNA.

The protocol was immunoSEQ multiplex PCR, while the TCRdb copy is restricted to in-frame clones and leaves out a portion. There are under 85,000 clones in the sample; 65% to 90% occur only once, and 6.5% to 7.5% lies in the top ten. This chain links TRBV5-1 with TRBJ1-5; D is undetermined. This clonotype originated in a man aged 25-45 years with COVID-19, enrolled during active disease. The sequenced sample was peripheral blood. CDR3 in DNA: TGCGCCAGCAGCTTGGCCGGGGAAGGTAGACAGCCCCAGCATTTT. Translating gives CASSLAGEGRQPQHF. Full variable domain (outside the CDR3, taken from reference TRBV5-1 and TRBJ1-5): KAGVTQTPRYLIKTRGQQVTLSCSPISGHRSVSWYQQTPGQGLQFLFEYFSETQRNKGNFPGRFSGRQFSNSRSEMNVSTLELGDSALYLCASSLAGEGRQPQHFGDGTRLSIL.